A selection of T cell receptor beta chains follows, all from one sample in a study of control samples from healthy donors and cancer patients. TCRdb's table, derived via immunoSEQ multiplex PCR, lists solely in-frame clones and lacks some. The sample comprises about 22,000 clones, 83% of which are singletons, and 27% rests with the top ten. Sequencing input: PBMCs. Receptor source: a man aged 60-69 years with head and neck cancer. Each CDR3 is given with its conserved first and last residue. Each record gives: J gene, clone size, D gene, V gene, CDR3 protein, CDR3 DNA. D genes are given only for firm matches. A row's size may be missing; if present it is once, few, many or a size class.

J: TRBJ2-3; size: NA; D: TRBD2; V: TRBV29-1; CDR3: CSVRTGLAEGPDTQYF; DNA: TGCAGCGTTCGAACAGGACTAGCGGAGGGGCCAGATACGCAGTATTTT
J: TRBJ2-1; size: NA; D: TRBD2; V: TRBV18; CDR3: CASSPRGSEYEQFF; DNA: TGTGCCAGCTCACCTCGCGGGAGTGAGTATGAGCAGTTCTTC
J: TRBJ1-2; size: NA; D: NA; V: TRBV13; CDR3: CASSSTRDGNYGYTF; DNA: TGTGCCAGCAGCTCGACCAGGGATGGGAACTATGGCTACACCTTC
J: TRBJ2-2; size: NA; D: NA; V: TRBV5-1; CDR3: CASSLGGDTGELFF; DNA: TGCGCCAGCAGCTTGGGAGGGGACACCGGGGAGCTGTTTTTT
J: TRBJ1-2; size: NA; D: TRBD1; V: TRBV30; CDR3: CAWSVAGGLGHGYTF; DNA: TGTGCCTGGAGTGTGGCAGGGGGCCTTGGTCATGGCTACACCTTC
J: TRBJ2-5; size: NA; D: TRBD1; V: TRBV7-7; CDR3: CASSQTTGQGETQYF; DNA: TGTGCTAGCAGCCAGACCACGGGACAGGGGGAGACCCAGTACTTC
J: TRBJ1-5; size: NA; D: NA; V: TRBV4-1; CDR3: CASSQDGGAWQPQHF; DNA: TGCGCCAGCAGCCAAGATGGAGGGGCTTGGCAGCCCCAGCATTTT
J: TRBJ1-2; size: once; D: NA; V: TRBV3-1/TRBV3-2; CDR3: CASSHFRGYGYTF; DNA: TGTGCCAGCAGCCACTTTAGGGGTTATGGCTACACCTTC
J: TRBJ2-4; size: NA; D: TRBD1; V: TRBV15; CDR3: CATSTGQGANLAKNIQYF; DNA: TGTGCCACCAGCACCGGACAGGGGGCCAACCTAGCCAAAAACATTCAGTACTTC
J: TRBJ1-1; size: NA; D: NA; V: TRBV5-1; CDR3: CASSLPGTPNTEAFF; DNA: TGCGCCAGCAGCCTCCCCGGGACACCGAACACTGAAGCTTTCTTT
J: TRBJ2-7; size: NA; D: TRBD2; V: TRBV27; CDR3: CASSPQTSGITGGYEQYF; DNA: TGTGCCAGCAGTCCCCAGACTAGCGGGATAACGGGGGGCTACGAGCAGTACTTC
J: TRBJ1-2; size: NA; D: NA; V: TRBV13; CDR3: CASSMTGGSDYGYTF; DNA: TGTGCCAGCAGCATGACAGGAGGCTCTGATTATGGCTACACCTTC